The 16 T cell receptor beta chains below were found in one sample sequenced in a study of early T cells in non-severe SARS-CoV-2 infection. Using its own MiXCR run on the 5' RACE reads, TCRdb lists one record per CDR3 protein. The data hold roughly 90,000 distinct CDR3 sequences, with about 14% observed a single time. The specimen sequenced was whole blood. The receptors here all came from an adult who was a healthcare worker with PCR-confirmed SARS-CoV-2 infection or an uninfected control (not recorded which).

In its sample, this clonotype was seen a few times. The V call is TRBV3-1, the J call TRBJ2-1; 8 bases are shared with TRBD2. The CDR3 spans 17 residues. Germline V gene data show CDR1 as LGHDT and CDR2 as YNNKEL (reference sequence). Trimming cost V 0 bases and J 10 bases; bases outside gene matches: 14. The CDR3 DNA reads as TGTGCCAGCAGCCAAGATCTAGGGCTAGCGGGCGGTGGAGAGCAGTTCTTC. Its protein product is CASSQDLGLAGGGEQFF.

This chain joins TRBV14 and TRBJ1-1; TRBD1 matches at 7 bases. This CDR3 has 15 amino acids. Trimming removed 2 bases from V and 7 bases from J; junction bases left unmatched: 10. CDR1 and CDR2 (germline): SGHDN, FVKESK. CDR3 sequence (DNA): TGTGCCAGCAGCCAACCGGCCCGGGGGGACAGTGAAGCTTTCTTT. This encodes CASSQPARGDSEAFF.

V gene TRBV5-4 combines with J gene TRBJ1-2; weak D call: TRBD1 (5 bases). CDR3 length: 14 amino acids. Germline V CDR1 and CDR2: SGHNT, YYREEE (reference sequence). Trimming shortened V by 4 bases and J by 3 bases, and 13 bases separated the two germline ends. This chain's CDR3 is CASSIRDGHYGYTF. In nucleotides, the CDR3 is TGTGCCAGCAGCATCCGGGACGGACACTATGGCTACACCTTC.

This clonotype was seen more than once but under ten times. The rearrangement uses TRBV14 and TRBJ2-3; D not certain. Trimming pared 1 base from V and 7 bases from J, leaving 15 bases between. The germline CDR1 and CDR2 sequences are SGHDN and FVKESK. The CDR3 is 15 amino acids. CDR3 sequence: CASSQVLPRHNTQYF. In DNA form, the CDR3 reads TGTGCCAGCAGCCAAGTTCTCCCCCGACATAATACGCAGTATTTT. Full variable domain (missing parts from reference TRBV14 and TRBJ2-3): EAGVTQFPSHSVIEKGQTVTLRCDPISGHDNLYWYRRVMGKEIKFLLHFVKESKQDESGMPNNRFLAERTGGTYSTLKVQPAELEDSGVYFCASSQVLPRHNTQYFGPGTRLTVL.

CDR3 loop: CASSHGIEGGTDTQYF. CDR3 nucleotide sequence: TGTGCCAGCAGCCACGGGATAGAGGGCGGCACAGATACGCAGTATTTT. The rearrangement joins TRBV3-1 to TRBJ2-3; tentative D call: TRBD2 (5 bases). V was shortened by 3 bases and J by 1 base, with 14 bases between the two germline ends. The CDR3 extends over 16 amino acids. Germline V lookup: CDR1 LGHDT, CDR2 YNNKEL (reference sequence).

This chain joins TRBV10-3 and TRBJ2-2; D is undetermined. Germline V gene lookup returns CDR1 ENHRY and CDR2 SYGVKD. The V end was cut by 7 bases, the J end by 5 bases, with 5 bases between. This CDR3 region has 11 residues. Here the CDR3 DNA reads TGTGCCATCACTCGTACCGGGGAGCTGTTTTTT. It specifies CAITRTGELFF.

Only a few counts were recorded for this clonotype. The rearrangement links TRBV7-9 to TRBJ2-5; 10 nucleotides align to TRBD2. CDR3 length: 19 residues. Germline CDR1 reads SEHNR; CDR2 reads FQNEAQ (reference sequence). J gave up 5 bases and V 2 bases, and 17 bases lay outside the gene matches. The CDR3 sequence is CASSLISGGYPRSRETQYF. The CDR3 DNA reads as TGTGCCAGCAGCTTAATTAGCGGGGGGTATCCAAGGAGCCGGGAGACCCAGTACTTC.

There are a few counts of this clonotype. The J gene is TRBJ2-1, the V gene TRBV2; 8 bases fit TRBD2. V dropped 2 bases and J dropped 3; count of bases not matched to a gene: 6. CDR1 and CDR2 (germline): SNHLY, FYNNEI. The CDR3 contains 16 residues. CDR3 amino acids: CASSETGGPSYNEQFF. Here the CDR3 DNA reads TGTGCCAGCAGTGAAACGGGGGGGCCGAGCTACAATGAGCAGTTCTTC.

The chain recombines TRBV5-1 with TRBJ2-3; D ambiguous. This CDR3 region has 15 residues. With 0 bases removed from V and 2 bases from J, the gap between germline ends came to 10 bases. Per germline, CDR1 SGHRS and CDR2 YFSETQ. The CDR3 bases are TGCGCCAGCAGCTTGGCCTGGACGGACACAGATACGCAGTATTTT. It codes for CASSLAWTDTDTQYF.

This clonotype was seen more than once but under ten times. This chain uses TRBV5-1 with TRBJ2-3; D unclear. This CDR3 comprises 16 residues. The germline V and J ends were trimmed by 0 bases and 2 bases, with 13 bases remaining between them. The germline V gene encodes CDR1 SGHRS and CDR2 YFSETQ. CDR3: CASSLARQAYTDTQYF. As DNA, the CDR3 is TGCGCCAGCAGCTTGGCCCGGCAGGCCTACACAGATACGCAGTATTTT.

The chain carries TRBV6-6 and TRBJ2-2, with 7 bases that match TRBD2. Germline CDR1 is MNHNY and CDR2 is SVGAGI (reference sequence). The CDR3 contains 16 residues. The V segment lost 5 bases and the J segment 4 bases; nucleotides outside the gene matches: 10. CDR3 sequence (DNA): TGTGCCAGCAGTCCCCAGCGGGACCCAATCACCGGGGAGCTGTTTTTT. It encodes CASSPQRDPITGELFF.

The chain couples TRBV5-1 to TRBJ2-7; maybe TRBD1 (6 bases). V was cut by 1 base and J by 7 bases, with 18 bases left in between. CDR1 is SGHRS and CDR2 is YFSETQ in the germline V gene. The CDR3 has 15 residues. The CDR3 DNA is TGCGCCAGCAGCTTGAAGCGAGAGCAGGGACAAGAGCAGTACGTC. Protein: CASSLKREQGQEQYV.

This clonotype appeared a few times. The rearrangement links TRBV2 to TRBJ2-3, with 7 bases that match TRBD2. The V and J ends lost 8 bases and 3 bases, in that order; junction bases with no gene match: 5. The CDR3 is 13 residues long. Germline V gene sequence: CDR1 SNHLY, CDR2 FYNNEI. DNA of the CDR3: TGTGCCAGCTTGTCTAGCGGTACAGATACGCAGTATTTT. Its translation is CASLSSGTDTQYF.

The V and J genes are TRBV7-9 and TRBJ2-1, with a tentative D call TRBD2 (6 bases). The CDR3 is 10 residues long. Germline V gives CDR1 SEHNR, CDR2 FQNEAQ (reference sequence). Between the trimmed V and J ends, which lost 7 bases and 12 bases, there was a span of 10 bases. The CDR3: CASNSGGQFF. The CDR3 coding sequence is TGTGCCAGCAACTCCGGGGGGCAGTTCTTC.

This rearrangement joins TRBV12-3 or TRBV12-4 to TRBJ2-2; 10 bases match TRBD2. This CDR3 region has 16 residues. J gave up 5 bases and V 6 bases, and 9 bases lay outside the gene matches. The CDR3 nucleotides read TGTGCCAGCAGGAAAACTGGGGGACTAGCGACCGGGGAGCTGTTTTTT. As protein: CASRKTGGLATGELFF.

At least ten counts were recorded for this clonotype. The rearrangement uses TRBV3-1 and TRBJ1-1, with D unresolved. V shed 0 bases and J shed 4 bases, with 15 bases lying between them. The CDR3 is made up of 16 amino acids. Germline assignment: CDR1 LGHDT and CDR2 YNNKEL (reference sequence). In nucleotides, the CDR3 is TGTGCCAGCAGCCAAGACCCCGGTGTCCTGAGCACTGAAGCTTTCTTT. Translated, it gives CASSQDPGVLSTEAFF.